Detailed here is one TCR beta chain. The sample originates from a study of blood T cell repertoires in COVID-19. Study-level information: PBMCs, B-cell-depleted T cells, or T cells provided the cDNA or gDNA that made up the material.

Libraries were prepared by immunoSEQ multiplex PCR; TCRdb keeps only in-frame clonotypes and omits some of them. The data contain about 180,000 clones, 87% of them seen just once; the ten biggest clones take up 2.5%. This receptor was taken from a man aged 35-49 years with active or convalescent COVID-19. Sequencing was performed on peripheral blood.

The CDR3 DNA sequence: TGTGCCAGCAGCTTGGCGTTTGGGACAGGGTTTAGTTCACCCCTCCACTTT. It translates to CASSLAFGTGFSSPLHF. The genes are TRBV5-6 and TRBJ1-6; 9 bases fit TRBD1. Germline V CDR1 and CDR2: SGHDT, YYEEEE. V was pared by 0 bases and J by 9 bases, with 10 bases of the junction left unmatched. The CDR3 runs to 17 residues. The full variable domain, with the rest looked up from reference TRBV5-6 and TRBJ1-6, is DAGVTQSPTHLIKTRGQQVTLRCSPKSGHDTVSWYQQALGQGPQFIFQYYEEEERQRGNFPDRFSGHQFPNYSSELNVNALLLGDSALYLCASSLAFGTGFSSPLHFGNGTRLTVT.